This note documents a single T cell receptor beta chain sequence. This sample was included in a study of blood T cell repertoires in COVID-19. Study information: The United States, Italy and Spain were the sources of the acute and convalescent COVID-19 samples.

With 0 bases removed from V and 0 bases from J, the gap between germline ends came to 6 bases. From germline, CDR1 is LNHNV and CDR2 YYDKDF (reference sequence). The CDR3 is 15 residues long. How the authors handled the data: Amplification with reference gene primers provided the estimates of nucleated cell counts. Only in-frame clones appear in the TCRdb table, and some are missing; sequencing was by immunoSEQ multiplex PCR. D and trimming come from the DNA, and the V and J calls and clone size come from that table. The sample carries about 180,000 clones, about 89% recorded once. The V call is TRBV15, the J call TRBJ2-4; D gene unclear. The source material was peripheral blood. This receptor was taken from a man younger than 35 who had recovered from COVID-19. CDR3 in amino acids: CATSRDSVAKNIQYF. CDR3 in DNA: TGTGCCACCAGCAGAGATTCCGTAGCCAAAAACATTCAGTACTTC.